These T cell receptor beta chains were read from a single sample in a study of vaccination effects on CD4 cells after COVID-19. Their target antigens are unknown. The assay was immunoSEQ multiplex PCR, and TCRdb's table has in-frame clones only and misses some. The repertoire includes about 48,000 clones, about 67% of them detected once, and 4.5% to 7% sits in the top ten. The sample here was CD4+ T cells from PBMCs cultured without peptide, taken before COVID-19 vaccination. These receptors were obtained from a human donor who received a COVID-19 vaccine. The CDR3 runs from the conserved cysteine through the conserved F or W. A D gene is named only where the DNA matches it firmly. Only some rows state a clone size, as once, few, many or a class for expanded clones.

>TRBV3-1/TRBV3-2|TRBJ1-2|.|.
TGTGCCAGCAGCCAAGTTGGGGCAGCTATCTATGGCTACACCTTC
CASSQVGAAIYGYTF
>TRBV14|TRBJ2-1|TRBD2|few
TGTGCCAGCAGCCAAGGGCTAGCGGGGGGGCGCAATGAGCAGTTCTTC
CASSQGLAGGRNEQFF
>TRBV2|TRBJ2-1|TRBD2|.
TGTGCCAGCACCGGACTAGCGTTCAATGAGCAGTTCTTC
CASTGLAFNEQFF
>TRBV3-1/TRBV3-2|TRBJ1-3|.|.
TGTGCCAGCAGCTCCCGCGGTGGCACCATATATTTT
CASSSRGGTIYF
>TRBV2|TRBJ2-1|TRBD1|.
TGTGCCAGCAGTCTACCGGGACAGGGATTAGAGCAGTTCTTC
CASSLPGQGLEQFF
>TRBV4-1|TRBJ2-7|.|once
TGCGCCAGCAGCCAAGTAGGCCAAGCCTACGAGCAGTACTTC
CASSQVGQAYEQYF
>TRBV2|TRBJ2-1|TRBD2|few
TGTGCCAGCAGTGGACTAGCGGGGGGGCCGGGTGAGCAGTTCTTC
CASSGLAGGPGEQFF
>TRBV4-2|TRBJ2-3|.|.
TGTGCCAGCAGCCAAGAACCGGGGAGCACAGATACGCAGTATTTT
CASSQEPGSTDTQYF
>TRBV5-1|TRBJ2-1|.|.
TGCGCCAGCAGCCATTCTCAGGGGACCTACAATGAGCAGTTCTTC
CASSHSQGTYNEQFF
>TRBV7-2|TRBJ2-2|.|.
TGTGCCAGCAGCTTAGGGTTAGTCGGCAAATCCGGGGAGCTGTTTTTT
CASSLGLVGKSGELFF
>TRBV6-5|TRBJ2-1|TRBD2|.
TGTGCCAGCAGGGCCGCTAGCGGGGGCCACAATGAGCAGTTCTTC
CASRAASGGHNEQFF
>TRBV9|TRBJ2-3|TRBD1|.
TGTGCCAGCAGCGCCAGGGGGAATACGCAGTATTTT
CASSARGNTQYF
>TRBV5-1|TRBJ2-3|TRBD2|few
TGCGCCAGCAAGGAACTAGCGGGAGGGCCGGGGACAGATACGCAGTATTTT
CASKELAGGPGTDTQYF
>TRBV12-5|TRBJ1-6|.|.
TGTGCTAGTGGTTCGGGTAGCTCCTATAATTCACCCCTCCACTTT
CASGSGSSYNSPLHF
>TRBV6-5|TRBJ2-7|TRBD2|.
TGTGCCAGCAGTTACGGGGGCGGGAGGTTTGACGAGCAGTACTTC
CASSYGGGRFDEQYF
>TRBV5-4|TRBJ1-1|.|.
TGTGCCAGCAGCTTACCACCCCAGGGAGGGAACACTGAAGCTTTCTTT
CASSLPPQGGNTEAFF
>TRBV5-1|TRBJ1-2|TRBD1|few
TGCGCCAGCAGCTTGGGACAGGGGAATGGCTACACCTTC
CASSLGQGNGYTF
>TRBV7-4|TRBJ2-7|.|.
TGTGCCAGCAGCTTAGAAGGGAAGGTTTCCAACGAGCAGTACTTC
CASSLEGKVSNEQYF
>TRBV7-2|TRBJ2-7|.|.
TGTGCCAGCAGCCCCCAGAGGGTAAGCTCCTACGAGCAGTACTTC
CASSPQRVSSYEQYF
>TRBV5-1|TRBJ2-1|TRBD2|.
TGCGCCAGCAGCTTACTAGCGGGCGGTCTGAATGAGCAGTTCTTC
CASSLLAGGLNEQFF
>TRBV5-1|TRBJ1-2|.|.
TGCGCCAGCAGCTTGGACGACTACTATGGCTACACCTTC
CASSLDDYYGYTF
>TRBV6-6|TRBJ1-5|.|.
TGTGCCAGCAGAAATAGCAATCAGCCCCAGCATTTT
CASRNSNQPQHF
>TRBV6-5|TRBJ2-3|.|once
TGTGCCAGCAGTTATGGGACTACAGATACGCAGTATTTT
CASSYGTTDTQYF
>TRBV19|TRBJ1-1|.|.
TGTGCCAGTAGTGTCGGGGCACTGAACACTGAAGCTTTCTTT
CASSVGALNTEAFF
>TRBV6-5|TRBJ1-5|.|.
TGTGCCAGCAGCCGCGGGGGTAAGGCTCAGCCCCAGCATTTT
CASSRGGKAQPQHF
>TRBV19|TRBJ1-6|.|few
TGTGCCACCACACCAACCCGGGACCGCTCGCCGGCCCTCCACTTT
CATTPTRDRSPALHF
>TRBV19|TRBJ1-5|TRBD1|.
TGTGCCAGTAGTGTCACAGGGGGAGGTCAGCCCCAGCATTTT
CASSVTGGGQPQHF
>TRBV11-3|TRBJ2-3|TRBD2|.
TGTGCCAGCAGCCCTGGCGGGGGAAGCACAGATACGCAGTATTTT
CASSPGGGSTDTQYF
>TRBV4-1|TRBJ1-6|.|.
TGCGCCAGCAGCCTGGGAGGGAACTCGTTTAATTCACCCCTCCACTTT
CASSLGGNSFNSPLHF
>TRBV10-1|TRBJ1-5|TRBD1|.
TGCGCCAGCCGCCGAACAGGGGAGGGACGGAATATGAGCAATCAGCCCCAGCATTTT
CASRRTGEGRNMSNQPQHF
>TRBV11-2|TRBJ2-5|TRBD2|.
TGTGCCAGCAGCTTAGGAGTGCTAGCGGAAGACCCTCGCCAAGAGACCCAGTACTTC
CASSLGVLAEDPRQETQYF
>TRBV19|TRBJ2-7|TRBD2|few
TGTGCCAGTAGTATTAAGGGACTAGCACTCCACGAGCAGTACTTC
CASSIKGLALHEQYF
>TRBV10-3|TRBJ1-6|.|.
TGTGCCATCACTCTCGATCCGGGCGCACCCCTCCACTTT
CAITLDPGAPLHF
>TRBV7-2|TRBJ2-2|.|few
TGTGCCAGCAGCTCCGCACGGTTAGGCAGTAACACCGGGGAGCTGTTTTTT
CASSSARLGSNTGELFF
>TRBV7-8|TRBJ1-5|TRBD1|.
TGTGCCAGCAGCTTATTAGGACAGGGAAGAGGGCCCCAGCATTTT
CASSLLGQGRGPQHF
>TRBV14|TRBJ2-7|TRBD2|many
TGTGCCAGCAGCCTACTAGCGGGGGGCCTCTACGAGCAGTACTTC
CASSLLAGGLYEQYF
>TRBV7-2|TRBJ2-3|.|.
TGTGCCAGCAGCCCACCTAGATTTAGGCAGTATTTT
CASSPPRFRQYF
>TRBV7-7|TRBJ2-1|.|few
TGTGCTAGCAGCTTAGATGGGCCATTCAAAGAGCAGTTCTTC
CASSLDGPFKEQFF
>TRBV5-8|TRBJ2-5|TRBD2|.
TGTGCCAGATCGAGCGGACTAGCGGGAGTATACGAGACCCAGTACTTC
CARSSGLAGVYETQYF
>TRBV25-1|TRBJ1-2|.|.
TGTGCCAGCAGTGGGGGTTTCTATGGCTACACCTTC
CASSGGFYGYTF
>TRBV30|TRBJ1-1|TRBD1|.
TGTGCCTGGAGTGTAAAGGACAGGGCGTCTGAAGCTTTCTTT
CAWSVKDRASEAFF
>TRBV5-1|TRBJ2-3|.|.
TGCGCCAGCAGCAAGCGGAGTGCCACAAGCACAGATACGCAGTATTTT
CASSKRSATSTDTQYF
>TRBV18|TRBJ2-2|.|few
TGTGCCAGCTCACCACGCACCGGGGAGCTGTTTTTT
CASSPRTGELFF
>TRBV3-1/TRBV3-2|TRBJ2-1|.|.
TGTGCCAGCAAGGCCTTAAGTGGCCAGAGCTCCTACAATGAGCAGTTCTTC
CASKALSGQSSYNEQFF
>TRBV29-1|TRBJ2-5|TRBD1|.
TGCAGCGTTGCGACAGGGTTGCGCGAGACCCAGTACTTC
CSVATGLRETQYF
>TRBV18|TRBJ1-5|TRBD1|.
TGTGCCAGCTCACAGGGACAGGGGGGGAATCAGCCCCAGCATTTT
CASSQGQGGNQPQHF
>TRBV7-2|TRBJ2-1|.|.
TGTGCCAGCAGCCCCGCCGGGACCCGCCACAATGAGCAGTTCTTC
CASSPAGTRHNEQFF
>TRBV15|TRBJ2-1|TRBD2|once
TGTGCCACCAGCGGTAGGACTAGCGGAACCTACAATGAGCAGTTCTTC
CATSGRTSGTYNEQFF
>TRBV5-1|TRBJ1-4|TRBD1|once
TGCGCCAGCAGCTTGGAAGACAGGGCACGGAAACTGTTTTTT
CASSLEDRARKLFF
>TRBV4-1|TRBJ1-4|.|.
TGCGCCAGCAGCCAACGGACGGGGGCTGGGGAAAAACTGTTTTTT
CASSQRTGAGEKLFF
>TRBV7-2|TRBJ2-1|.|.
TGTGCCAGCAGCTTAGCGGAGGATGAGCAGTTCTTC
CASSLAEDEQFF
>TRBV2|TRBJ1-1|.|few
TGTGCCAGCAGTATCAGGGAGGTCGCTGAAGCTTTCTTT
CASSIREVAEAFF
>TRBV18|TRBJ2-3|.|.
TGTGCCAGCTCACCACCTCCCTTGGGGCCAGATACGCAGTATTTT
CASSPPPLGPDTQYF
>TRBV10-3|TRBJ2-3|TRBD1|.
TGTGCCATTACCGGGACAGGGGGTGATACGCAGTATTTT
CAITGTGGDTQYF
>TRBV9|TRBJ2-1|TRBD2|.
TGTGCCAGCAGCGTAGGAGGGACTAGGGCTGATGAGCAGTTCTTC
CASSVGGTRADEQFF